A single sample gave rise to the 16 T cell receptor beta chains below, sequenced in a study of read filtering for tumor transcriptome and immune sequencing. From roughly 390 ng of RNA, a library with molecular barcoded alpha/delta and beta/gamma adaptors was made. MiXCR was run by TCRdb on the reads, yielding one entry per CDR3 protein. The repertoire holds almost 40,000 distinct CDR3 sequences, with 14% as singletons. Sequencing was done on a sample of a population of CD138-negative cells sorted from bone marrow. These receptors all come from a donor aged 40 or over with multiple myeloma.

At least ten counts were recorded for this clonotype. This chain joins TRBV7-9 and TRBJ1-1, with a tentative D call TRBD1 (6 bases). CDR1 and CDR2 (germline): SEHNR, FQNEAQ (reference sequence). The CDR3 runs to 15 residues. The V and J ends lost 5 bases and 0 bases respectively, with 13 bases between them. This chain's CDR3 is CASSQSGQMNTEAFF. The CDR3 bases are TGTGCCAGCAGCCAGTCCGGACAGATGAACACTGAAGCTTTCTTT. Full variable domain (rest looked up from reference TRBV7-9 and TRBJ1-1): DTGVSQNPRHKITKRGQNVTFRCDPISEHNRLYWYRQTLGQGPEFLTYFQNEAQLEKSRLLSDRFSAERPKGSFSTLEIQRTEQGDSAMYLCASSQSGQMNTEAFFGQGTRLTVV.

This clonotype was seen many times. The CDR3 protein is CATSALGATEAFF. CDR3 nucleotide sequence: TGTGCCACCAGTGCCCTTGGGGCCACTGAAGCTTTCTTT. The rearrangement links TRBV24-1 to TRBJ1-1; D possibly corresponds to TRBD1 (5 bases). The germline V and J ends were trimmed by 5 bases and 4 bases, with 10 bases remaining between them. This CDR3 is 13 amino acids long. Germline V gene data show CDR1 as KGHDR and CDR2 as SFDVKD.

This clonotype occurred many times. V and J are TRBV6-2 or TRBV6-3 and TRBJ1-5; 9 bases line up with TRBD1. Per germline, CDR1 MNHEY and CDR2 SVGEGT. The CDR3 extends over 13 amino acids. V shed 10 bases, J shed 7 bases, and the junction held 8 bases outside the gene matches. The CDR3 loop reads CATLDRGNQPQHF. The DNA for the CDR3 is TGTGCCACCCTGGACAGGGGAAACCAGCCCCAGCATTTT.

This sequence joins TRBV5-1 and TRBJ1-1, with 9 bases identical to TRBD1. Germline CDR1 and CDR2: SGHRS and YFSETQ. CDR3 length equals 15 residues. J gave up 1 base and V 4 bases, and 5 bases lay outside the gene matches. The CDR3 spells CASSKTGQGNTEAFF. The CDR3 DNA reads as TGCGCCAGCAGCAAAACGGGACAGGGGAACACTGAAGCTTTCTTT.

Worth noting for this clonotype: The CDR3 end shows no conserved phenylalanine or tryptophan, and so a read error is likely. The chain combines TRBV9 with TRBJ2-3, with 15 bases fitting TRBD2. This CDR3 has 16 residues. Germline-derived CDR1 and CDR2 are SGDLS and YYNGEE. V was clipped by 4 bases and J by 4 bases; unmatched bases: 4. CDR3 sequence: CASSLGLAGGPDTQYS. The CDR3 nucleotides read TGTGCCAGCAGCCTGGGACTAGCGGGGGGCCCAGATACGCAGTATTCT.

This clonotype has at least ten counts. This chain joins TRBV10-3 and TRBJ1-2, with D unclear. Trimming left V 10 bases short and J 0 bases short, with 18 bases between. Germline-derived CDR1 and CDR2 are ENHRY and SYGVKD. The CDR3 has 15 residues. CDR3 amino acids: CATLPDSKPNYGYTF. The CDR3 DNA is TGTGCCACCCTACCGGATAGCAAACCTAACTATGGCTACACCTTC.

The genes are TRBV5-4 and TRBJ1-2, with 7 bases aligning to TRBD1. The CDR3 is made up of 15 amino acids. Germline loops: CDR1 SGHNT, CDR2 YYREEE (reference sequence). V lost 1 base and J lost 2; bases outside the gene matches: 5. In DNA, the CDR3 is TGTGCCAGCAGCTTGAGGACAGGACTAAACTATGGCTACACCTTC. Translation gives CASSLRTGLNYGYTF.

This clonotype has at least ten counts. The chain combines TRBV7-8 with TRBJ2-1; 8 positions agree with TRBD2. V dropped 5 bases and J dropped 8; count of bases not matched to a gene: 11. The CDR3 is made up of 15 amino acids. Germline CDR1 reads SGHVS; CDR2 reads FQNEAQ. CDR3 protein: CASSHFGRGAYEQFF. CDR3 in DNA: TGTGCCAGCAGCCATTTCGGGCGGGGGGCCTATGAGCAGTTCTTC. Together with reference TRBV7-8 and TRBJ2-1, the CDR3 gives the full variable domain: GAGVSQSPRYKVAKRGQDVALRCDPISGHVSLFWYQQALGQGPEFLTYFQNEAQLDKSGLPSDRFFAERPEGSVSTLKIQRTQQEDSAVYLCASSHFGRGAYEQFFGPGTRLTVL.

The chain carries TRBV29-1 and TRBJ2-1; 10 bases fit TRBD2. Germline loops: CDR1 SQVTM, CDR2 ANQGSEA. The CDR3 has 20 residues. The V segment lost 6 bases and the J segment 1 base; nucleotides outside the gene matches: 21. The CDR3 is CSVVGTEWERGGRSYNEQFF. In DNA, the CDR3 is TGCAGCGTAGTCGGGACAGAGTGGGAGCGGGGGGGCCGGTCCTACAATGAGCAGTTCTTC.

With regard to this clonotype: Given a much more abundant clone one base away, this may be a read error. J is TRBJ2-5 and V is TRBV5-4; weak D call: TRBD2 (6 bases). The CDR3 is 14 amino acids. V lost 4 bases, J lost 3 bases, and 13 bases lay in between. CDR1 and CDR2 from the germline V gene are SGHNT and YYREEE (reference sequence). CDR3 sequence reads: CASSTGVSEETQYF. The CDR3 DNA reads TGTGCCAGCAGCACGGGGGTATCTGAAGAGACCCAGTACTTC.

This chain links TRBV28 with TRBJ1-1, with D perhaps matching TRBD1 (5 bases). CDR1 is MDHEN and CDR2 is SYDVKM in the germline V gene. The germline V and J ends were trimmed by 10 bases and 7 bases, with 22 bases remaining between them. The length of the CDR3 is 14 residues. CDR3 in DNA: TGTGCCACCACCCCCCCTGACAGATTCAATGAAGCTTTCTTT. Translation: CATTPPDRFNEAFF.

This clonotype was picked up many times. V gene TRBV20-1 combines with J gene TRBJ2-3, with D possibly TRBD2 on 6 matching bases. Per germline, CDR1 DFQATT and CDR2 SNEGSKA (reference sequence). The CDR3 consists of 19 residues. V lost 0 bases and J lost 0, with 22 bases in between. CDR3 DNA: TGCAGTGCTAGAGATCTGGTAGCGGACCCTAAGATTAGCACAGATACGCAGTATTTT. This codes for CSARDLVADPKISTDTQYF.

This clonotype was seen at least ten times. The rearrangement links TRBV5-6 to TRBJ2-3, with D maybe TRBD1 (5 bases). V was pared by 3 bases and J by 2 bases, with 13 bases between. Germline values: CDR1 SGHDT, CDR2 YYEEEE. This CDR3 contains 15 residues. The CDR3 sequence: CASSSLDIFTDTQYF. In DNA form, the CDR3 reads TGTGCCAGCAGCTCATTGGACATTTTCACAGATACGCAGTATTTT.

This clonotype was recorded many times. The chain employs TRBV20-1 and TRBJ2-7; perhaps TRBD1 as D (5 bases). V lost 4 bases, J lost 1 base, and 20 bases lay in between. Germline loops: CDR1 DFQATT, CDR2 SNEGSKA (reference sequence). The CDR3 is 16 amino acids. CDR3 region: CSAKRKARPGSYEQYF. In DNA, the CDR3 is TGCAGTGCTAAACGGAAAGCAAGACCAGGGTCCTACGAGCAGTACTTC.

In regard to this clonotype: This may arise from a read error, as a much more abundant clone is one base away. The chain recombines TRBV7-9 with TRBJ1-3; D remains unclear. Germline V lookup: CDR1 SEHNR, CDR2 FQNEAQ (reference sequence). The CDR3 runs 16 residues. The CDR3 sequence: CASSSSLGVFGDTIYF. The CDR3 region has the DNA TGTGCCAGCAGCTCTTCCCTCGGGGTATTTGGAGACACCATATATTTT.

V is TRBV5-1 and J is TRBJ2-3, with 8 positions matching TRBD2. This CDR3 is 17 amino acids long. The V segment lost 3 bases and the J segment 0 bases; nucleotides outside the gene matches: 9. Germline assignment: CDR1 SGHRS and CDR2 YFSETQ. CDR3 amino acids: CASSWPLVAGSTDTQYF. CDR3 DNA: TGCGCCAGCAGCTGGCCGCTGGTAGCGGGGAGCACAGATACGCAGTATTTT.